This T cell receptor (beta chain) is drawn from a study of blood T cells in healthy people across ages. Primers used in a second PCR of about 7 to 12 cycles were a sample-barcoded 5' primer and a J-beta primer mix. TCRdb reprocessed the 5' RACE reads with MiXCR, giving one entry per CDR3 protein. Counted here are approximately 940,000 distinct CDR3 sequences, roughly 43% occurring once; the ten biggest clones make up around an eighth. The V gene lost 1 base and the J gene lost 1 base, with 6 bases spanning the gap. Looked up from germline, CDR1 is LNHNV and CDR2 is YYDKDF (reference sequence). The CDR3 spans 14 residues.

Sequencing used blood. This chain links TRBV15 with TRBJ2-3, with a weak D call TRBD2 (6 bases). This clonotype originated in a man aged 25 to 40 in good health. The CDR3 is CATSRGEGTDTQYF. The CDR3 DNA is TGTGCCACCAGCAGAGGGGAGGGCACAGATACGCAGTATTTT.